The rows below give T cell receptor beta chains drawn from one sample of a study of T-cell reconstitution after alpha-beta-depleted transplantation in children. TCRdb called the PCR reads again in MiXCR, with one record for every CDR3 protein. The sample shows about 540,000 distinct CDR3 sequences, 18% of them seen only once. The source was PBMCs from the stem cell graft donor, collected from the stem cell graft. The receptors derive from a human donor who donated a stem cell graft to a child with acute lymphoblastic leukemia. Each CDR3 is given with its conserved first and last residue. Fields, in order: D gene, clone size, J gene, V gene, CDR3 protein, CDR3 DNA. A D gene is named only where the DNA matches it firmly. Expanded clones are given a class, and other clones once, few, many or no size at all.

TRBD1 once TRBJ1-2 TRBV16 CASVGRDSHYGYTF TGTGCCAGCGTTGGCCGGGACAGTCACTATGGCTACACCTTC
TRBD1 - TRBJ1-1 TRBV14 CASSQVGGTGNAFF TGTGCCAGCAGCCAAGTCGGAGGGACAGGGAATGCTTTCTTT
- - TRBJ2-7 TRBV27 CASSLTGPRGAQYF TGTGCCAGCAGTTTAACCGGGCCCCGGGGTGCGCAGTACTTC
- few TRBJ1-3 TRBV9 CASGTGVDTAGNTIYF TGTGCCTCCGGGACCGGGGTTGATACCGCTGGAAACACCATATATTTT
TRBD2 few TRBJ2-3 TRBV12-3/TRBV12-4 CASSPRLAGRTDTQYF TGTGCCAGCAGTCCGAGACTAGCGGGGCGCACAGATACGCAGTATTTT
- - TRBJ2-1 TRBV29-1 CSVDGLAPYNEQFF TGCAGCGTTGATGGTCTAGCGCCGTACAATGAGCAGTTCTTC
- few TRBJ2-5 TRBV9 CASSGWPGETQYF TGTGCCAGCAGCGGGTGGCCAGGGGAGACCCAGTACTTC
TRBD1 - TRBJ2-1 TRBV19 CASSWDSDNEQFF TGTGCCAGTAGCTGGGACAGTGACAATGAGCAGTTCTTC
- few TRBJ2-5 TRBV20-1 CSATPMRVGLETQYF TGCAGTGCTACCCCCATGAGGGTCGGTCTAGAGACCCAGTACTTC
TRBD1 - TRBJ1-5 TRBV20-1 CSARTRGHQPQHF TGCAGTGCAAGAACCAGGGGGCATCAGCCCCAGCATTTT
- - TRBJ2-7 TRBV11-2 CASSLGGRYTYEQYF TGTGCCAGCAGCTTAGGTGGGAGGTACACCTACGAGCAGTACTTC
- few TRBJ2-7 TRBV2 CASSARRRPYEQYF TGTGCCAGCAGTGCCAGACGAAGGCCCTACGAGCAGTACTTC
- few TRBJ2-3 TRBV4-1 CASSQEAQNLITDTQYF TGCGCCAGCAGCCAAGAGGCACAGAACCTTATCACAGATACGCAGTATTTT
- - TRBJ1-2 TRBV5-1 CASSLVPRDHGYTF TGCGCCAGCAGCTTGGTACCCAGGGATCATGGCTACACCTTC
- few TRBJ1-4 TRBV9 CASSVGGQTNEKLFF TGTGCCAGCAGCGTAGGGGGACAAACTAATGAAAAACTGTTTTTT
- few TRBJ2-1 TRBV14 CASSQDDLSTVNEGLLYNEQFF TGTGCCAGCAGCCAAGATGATTTAAGTACAGTCAATGAAGGTCTCCTATACAATGAGCAGTTCTTC
- - TRBJ2-6 TRBV27 CASSSLGSGANVLTF TGTGCCAGCAGCTCCCTTGGGTCGGGGGCCAACGTCCTGACTTTC
TRBD2 - TRBJ2-1 TRBV6-2/TRBV6-3 CASSYSRRLAGWNEQFF TGTGCCAGCAGTTACTCGAGACGGCTAGCGGGATGGAATGAGCAGTTCTTC
TRBD1 - TRBJ1-1 TRBV6-1 CASSEHRGSTEAFF TGTGCCAGCAGTGAACACAGGGGAAGCACTGAAGCTTTCTTT
- - TRBJ1-2 TRBV5-6 CASSYSLGDGYTF TGTGCCAGCAGCTACTCGCTGGGTGATGGCTACACCTTC
TRBD1 - TRBJ2-7 TRBV25-1 CASIPNDQDRGLTYEQYF TGTGCCAGCATCCCCAACGACCAGGACAGGGGGCTTACCTACGAGCAGTACTTC
- few TRBJ2-5 TRBV2 CASSEIGTQETQYF TGTGCCAGCAGTGAAATAGGTACCCAAGAGACCCAGTACTTC
- few TRBJ2-4 TRBV14 CASSQEPENIQYF TGTGCCAGCAGCCAAGAACCCGAAAACATTCAGTACTTC
- - TRBJ2-2 TRBV5-1 CASSFEGVWNTGELFF TGCGCCAGCAGCTTCGAGGGGGTGTGGAACACCGGGGAGCTGTTTTTT
- - TRBJ1-1 TRBV20-1 CSVTDLGPVGTEAFF TGCAGTGTCACGGACCTAGGCCCGGTAGGCACTGAAGCTTTCTTT
TRBD2 few TRBJ2-1 TRBV7-9 CASSLMPGLAGDEQFF TGTGCCAGCAGCTTAATGCCAGGACTAGCGGGAGATGAGCAGTTCTTC
- few TRBJ1-5 TRBV18 CASSDGDNNQPQHF TGTGCCAGCTCCGACGGGGACAACAATCAGCCCCAGCATTTT
- - TRBJ2-3 TRBV21-1 CASSPPMPPGYTQYF TGTGCCAGCAGCCCCCCCATGCCCCCCGGATATACGCAGTATTTT
- - TRBJ1-1 TRBV3-1 CASSQDGLGSPEAFF TGTGCCAGCAGCCAAGACGGGCTGGGATCTCCTGAAGCTTTCTTT
- - TRBJ2-4 TRBV11-2 CASSLVLGGYIQYF TGTGCCAGCAGCTTAGTTCTAGGGGGATACATTCAGTACTTC
- few TRBJ2-3 TRBV12-3/TRBV12-4 CASSLASGVRDTQYF TGTGCCAGCAGTTTGGCCTCCGGGGTGAGGGATACGCAGTATTTT
- few TRBJ2-1 TRBV11-2 CASSLVSGAYNEQFF TGTGCCAGCAGCTTAGTGAGCGGTGCCTACAATGAGCAGTTCTTC
TRBD1 few TRBJ1-1 TRBV4-2 CASRGTGGVNTEAFF TGTGCCAGCAGAGGGACAGGGGGCGTCAACACTGAAGCTTTCTTT
TRBD2 few TRBJ2-3 TRBV7-3 CASSLTGLAGADTQYF TGTGCCAGCAGCTTAACGGGACTAGCGGGAGCAGATACGCAGTATTTT
TRBD2 few TRBJ2-1 TRBV6-4 CASSDTSGSVDEQFF TGTGCCAGCAGTGACACTAGCGGGAGTGTCGATGAGCAGTTCTTC
TRBD1 few TRBJ1-2 TRBV18 CASSPPWTGKGYGYTF TGTGCCAGCTCACCACCATGGACAGGAAAGGGCTATGGCTACACCTTC
TRBD1 - TRBJ1-4 TRBV5-1 CASRRDRGNENLFF TGCGCCAGCAGGAGGGACAGGGGAAATGAAAACCTGTTTTTT
- - TRBJ2-1 TRBV9 CASSPSGTQGLRGEQFF TGTGCCAGCAGCCCGAGTGGGACGCAAGGCCTCAGGGGAGAGCAGTTCTTC
- - TRBJ1-3 TRBV12-5 CASGFQGGAIYF TGTGCTAGTGGATTTCAAGGAGGGGCCATATATTTT
TRBD2 few TRBJ2-7 TRBV5-1 CASSASGSPAKSSYEQYF TGCGCCAGCAGCGCGAGCGGGAGTCCCGCCAAGAGTTCCTACGAGCAGTACTTC
- few TRBJ1-6 TRBV6-5 CASSYAGRVHF TGTGCCAGCAGTTACGCGGGCCGCGTCCACTTT
TRBD1 few TRBJ2-5 TRBV4-1 CASSQVGGAQETQYF TGCGCCAGCAGCCAAGTAGGGGGCGCACAGGAGACCCAGTACTTC
TRBD2 few TRBJ2-3 TRBV6-5 CASSYSTGTSGRADTQYF TGTGCCAGCAGTTACTCGACCGGGACTAGCGGGAGGGCAGATACGCAGTATTTT
TRBD1 few TRBJ2-1 TRBV7-3 CASSSLVHRGLVNEQFF TGTGCCAGCAGCTCCCTTGTTCACAGGGGGCTCGTCAATGAGCAGTTCTTC
TRBD1 - TRBJ2-1 TRBV6-1 CASRITGDSYNEQFF TGTGCCAGCAGGATTACAGGGGACTCCTACAATGAGCAGTTCTTC
TRBD1 few TRBJ1-2 TRBV5-1 CASRLPGGVGYTF TGCGCCAGCAGGTTACCAGGGGGCGTGGGCTACACCTTC
- - TRBJ1-2 TRBV4-1 CASGNSVGADYGYTF TGCGCCAGCGGGAATTCGGTGGGAGCTGACTATGGCTACACCTTC
- - TRBJ2-7 TRBV7-4 CASSWTTYEQYF TGTGCCAGCAGCTGGACTACCTACGAGCAGTACTTC
TRBD2 - TRBJ2-2 TRBV20-1 CSARASGRAVAGELFF TGCAGTGCTCGGGCTAGCGGGAGGGCCGTCGCCGGGGAGCTGTTTTTT
TRBD1 - TRBJ2-7 TRBV27 CASSQQGEQYF TGTGCCAGCAGTCAACAGGGGGAGCAGTACTTC
- - TRBJ2-7 TRBV5-1 CASSLFPQGQSYEQYF TGCGCCAGCAGCTTGTTCCCCCAGGGCCAATCCTACGAGCAGTACTTC
TRBD2 - TRBJ2-7 TRBV27 CASSLKPSGTYEQYF TGTGCCAGCAGTTTAAAGCCTAGCGGGACCTACGAGCAGTACTTC
TRBD2 few TRBJ2-1 TRBV4-1 CASSQGELAGAYNEQFF TGCGCCAGCAGCCAAGGGGAACTAGCGGGAGCCTACAATGAGCAGTTCTTC
- many TRBJ1-2 TRBV29-1 CSVEDGGYGYTF TGCAGCGTTGAAGATGGGGGCTATGGCTACACCTTC
TRBD2 - TRBJ2-1 TRBV11-3 CASSLAAGGGQEQFF TGTGCCAGCAGCTTAGCAGCGGGAGGGGGCCAGGAGCAGTTCTTC
- few TRBJ2-2 TRBV4-1 CASSRTPVTGELFF TGCGCCAGCAGCCGGACCCCGGTCACCGGGGAGCTGTTTTTT
- few TRBJ1-1 TRBV19 CASIEWPNTEAFF TGTGCCAGTATTGAGTGGCCGAACACTGAAGCTTTCTTT